This T cell receptor (beta chain) was identified during a study of shared clonotypes between healthy human individuals. The study ran the assay at deep level. Genomic DNA belonging to each subset was distributed in equal measure over several immunoSEQ plates. The assay was immunoSEQ multiplex PCR, and TCRdb's table has in-frame clones only and misses some. The sample gives about 2.1 million clones, 90% to 95% of which show up once; more than 1.5% is in the top ten. The germline gives CDR1 SEHNR, CDR2 FQNEAQ (reference sequence). The CDR3 loop spans 17 amino acids. V dropped 4 bases and J dropped 3; count of bases not matched to a gene: 11. Positive CCR7 selection of CD45RO-negative cells yielded the naive CD8 cells, and terminally differentiated effector memory CD45RA+ cells were excluded.

The sequence was obtained from a man between 18 and 29 years old in good health. Some clones in this sample may be carry-over from other donors' samples. The sample taken for sequencing was naive CD8+ T cells from PBMCs. The chain links TRBV7-9 to TRBJ2-2, with 7 bases lining up with TRBD1. The CDR3 nucleotides read TGTGCCAGCAGCTCCATGTTCGACAGGGCCGACACCGGGGAGCTGTTTTTT. Translation: CASSSMFDRADTGELFF.